Described below is a single T cell receptor (beta chain) sequence and its context. Antigen unknown. Libraries of TCR beta came from iRepertoire HTBI primers plus Arm-PCR of CDR3 regions. TCRdb itself ran the multiplex PCR reads through MiXCR, one entry per CDR3 protein. The sample comprises over 350,000 distinct CDR3 sequences, 15% of which are singletons, and approximately 7.8% rests with the top ten. The data are from a study of regulatory T cells in long-lasting Graves disease. CDR1 MNHNS and CDR2 SASEGT come from the germline V gene. Trimming at V came to 6 bases and at J to 6 bases, leaving 19 bases not matched to a gene. This CDR3 has 18 amino acids. Time point: newly diagnosed GD, antithyroid drugs for less than 3 months. Construction of the TCR library relied on RNA isolated from PBMCs. Findings and caveats of the study: TRBV28, TRBJ1-2 and TRBJ2-5 emerged as the favored segments in persistent disease.

The sample was also reused in another study, on T cells in Graves' hyperthyroidism and ophthalmopathy. From that paper: Aged 18 to 65, the patients had hyperthyroidism that was newly diagnosed and had lasted under 2 months. Diagnosis rested on symptoms, serum thyroxine and TRAb, thyroid ultrasound, and orbital computed tomography. Most expanded thyroid clonotypes above 0.001 also appeared in blood.

Sequenced material: peripheral blood mononuclear cells (PBMCs), taken at new diagnosis, from a patient treated with antithyroid drugs. The V gene is TRBV6-1, the J gene TRBJ1-1; TRBD1 matches at 10 bases. This TCR was sampled from a woman between 40 and 50 years old with Graves disease. This chain's CDR3 is CASRGITGTGDKGAEAFF. In DNA form, the CDR3 reads TGTGCCAGCAGAGGCATTACCGGGACAGGGGATAAGGGCGCTGAAGCTTTCTTT.